This is a list of T cell receptor beta chains from one sample in a study of cytomegalovirus exposure and HLA in healthy donors. TCRdb's table, derived via immunoSEQ multiplex PCR, lists solely in-frame clones and lacks some. Of over 150,000 clones in the sample, about 86% were seen once. Sequencing input: PBMCs. The receptor source for this set is a man aged 18 to 30 in good health and CMV-seropositive. Each CDR3 is given with its conserved first and last residue. Each record gives: D gene, V gene, clone size, J gene, CDR3 protein, CDR3 DNA. D genes are given only for firm matches. Part of the rows lack a size; the others show once, few, many or a class for expanded clones.

-,TRBV9,-,TRBJ1-3,CASSVGLGGTSGNTIYF,TGTGCCAGCAGCGTAGGACTGGGAGGGACCTCTGGAAACACCATATATTTT
TRBD1,TRBV5-6,-,TRBJ1-1,CASSPQGGRDGTEAFF,TGTGCCAGCAGCCCCCAAGGGGGCAGGGATGGAACTGAAGCTTTCTTT
-,TRBV5-1,-,TRBJ2-7,CASRNPARQGWEQYF,TGCGCCAGCAGAAACCCGGCCCGGCAGGGGTGGGAGCAGTACTTC
-,TRBV25-1,few,TRBJ1-1,CASSPSAGKASFF,TGTGCCAGCAGTCCCTCCGCGGGGAAGGCTAGTTTCTTT
TRBD2,TRBV5-1,-,TRBJ2-7,CASSSSGAPYEQYF,TGCGCCAGCAGTTCCAGCGGGGCTCCCTACGAGCAGTACTTC
-,TRBV7-2,-,TRBJ1-2,CASSLEVGREDYGYTF,TGTGCCAGCAGCTTAGAGGTTGGCAGGGAGGACTATGGCTACACCTTC
TRBD1,TRBV2,once,TRBJ1-5,CASSLGQGRQPQHF,TGTGCCAGCAGTCTCGGACAGGGACGTCAGCCCCAGCATTTT
-,TRBV5-6,-,TRBJ2-5,CASSFLMSGTLGQYF,TGTGCCAGCAGCTTCCTAATGAGCGGCACCCTCGGCCAGTACTTC
-,TRBV9,-,TRBJ2-2,CASSPYTGELFF,TGTGCCAGCAGCCCCTACACCGGGGAGCTGTTTTTT
-,TRBV7-4,-,TRBJ1-1,CASSLSHEAFF,TGTGCCAGCAGCTTAAGCCACGAAGCTTTCTTT
-,TRBV21-1,-,TRBJ2-5,CASSSPSGREETQYF,TGTGCCAGCAGCTCCCCTAGCGGGAGGGAGGAGACCCAGTACTTC
-,TRBV21-1,-,TRBJ1-6,CASTPPTGHYNSPLHF,TGTGCCAGCACCCCCCCTACAGGGCACTATAATTCACCCCTCCACTTT
-,TRBV4-3,-,TRBJ2-5,CASSQDSGGRSKETQYF,TGCGCCAGCAGCCAAGATAGTGGGGGGAGGAGCAAAGAGACCCAGTACTTC
-,TRBV18,-,TRBJ2-3,CASSPGRDTQYF,TGTGCCAGCTCACCGGGGAGAGATACGCAGTATTTT
-,TRBV6-5,-,TRBJ2-3,CASGQTDTQYF,TGTGCCAGCGGGCAGACAGATACGCAGTATTTT
TRBD1,TRBV5-1,-,TRBJ2-5,CASSDRVETQYF,TGCGCCAGCAGCGACAGGGTAGAGACCCAGTACTTC
-,TRBV6-5,-,TRBJ2-3,CASSSGTRDDTQYF,TGTGCCAGCAGTTCCGGGACAAGGGATGATACGCAGTATTTT
TRBD1,TRBV6-5,-,TRBJ2-5,CASTVYRGQETQYF,TGTGCCAGCACCGTATACAGGGGCCAAGAGACCCAGTACTTC
-,TRBV18,-,TRBJ2-5,CASSPRTLVETQYF,TGTGCCAGCTCACCCAGAACCCTCGTGGAGACCCAGTACTTC
-,TRBV4-2,few,TRBJ2-5,CASSQDGGVSETQYF,TGTGCCAGCAGCCAAGACGGGGGAGTCTCAGAGACCCAGTACTTC
-,TRBV5-1,-,TRBJ2-5,CASSLGAQETQYF,TGCGCCAGCAGCTTGGGGGCTCAAGAGACCCAGTACTTC
-,TRBV2,-,TRBJ1-2,CAGRPDSRMAGYTF,TGTGCCGGGAGACCGGACAGTCGGATGGCTGGCTACACCTTC
-,TRBV27,-,TRBJ1-2,CASSFAGFGYTF,TGTGCCAGCAGTTTTGCAGGTTTTGGCTACACCTTC
TRBD2,TRBV6-6,-,TRBJ2-7,CASSDRLAGLYEQYF,TGTGCCAGCAGTGACAGACTAGCGGGGCTCTACGAGCAGTACTTC
TRBD1,TRBV29-1,-,TRBJ1-2,CSVEKQGGLYGYTF,TGCAGCGTTGAGAAACAAGGGGGCCTTTATGGCTACACCTTC
-,TRBV5-1,-,TRBJ2-2,CASSLYKTAANTGELFF,TGCGCCAGCAGCTTATACAAGACAGCCGCGAACACCGGGGAGCTGTTTTTT
TRBD1,TRBV19,-,TRBJ2-7,CASMGTGGYHEQYF,TGTGCCAGTATGGGGACAGGGGGTTACCACGAGCAGTACTTC
TRBD1,TRBV5-1,-,TRBJ2-3,CASSLGDRDFRGTQYF,TGCGCCAGCAGCTTGGGGGACAGGGATTTCAGAGGTACGCAGTATTTT
TRBD2,TRBV5-6,once,TRBJ2-5,CASSLVAGGSQYF,TGTGCCAGCAGCTTGGTAGCGGGGGGGTCTCAGTACTTC
TRBD2,TRBV4-1,-,TRBJ2-3,CASSQGPRGARDTQYF,TGCGCCAGCAGCCAAGGACCGCGGGGGGCCCGGGATACGCAGTATTTT
TRBD1,TRBV5-1,-,TRBJ2-2,CASILGDRNTGELFF,TGCGCCAGCATCTTAGGGGACAGAAACACCGGGGAGCTGTTTTTT
TRBD2,TRBV27,-,TRBJ2-7,CASSDSSGGEQYF,TGTGCCAGCAGCGACTCCTCCGGGGGGGAGCAGTACTTC
TRBD2,TRBV28,-,TRBJ2-2,CASSISGRTGELFF,TGTGCCAGCAGTATCAGCGGGAGAACCGGGGAGCTGTTTTTT
-,TRBV6-1,-,TRBJ2-7,CASSRRPPAYEQYF,TGTGCCAGCAGTCGGCGGCCCCCGGCCTACGAGCAGTACTTC
TRBD2,TRBV7-8,-,TRBJ2-1,CASSISGRALPYNEQFF,TGTGCCAGCAGCATTAGCGGGAGGGCCCTCCCCTACAATGAGCAGTTCTTC
TRBD2,TRBV2,-,TRBJ2-5,CASTSAGLETQYF,TGTGCCAGCACTTCAGCGGGGTTAGAGACCCAGTACTTC
TRBD2,TRBV5-4,-,TRBJ2-2,CASSCGLAGVCGELFF,TGTGCCAGCAGCTGCGGACTAGCGGGAGTGTGCGGGGAGCTGTTTTTT
-,TRBV11-2,few,TRBJ1-6,CASSLDSWQGPNSPLHF,TGTGCCAGCAGCTTAGATTCCTGGCAGGGCCCCAATTCACCCCTCCACTTT
TRBD1,TRBV14,few,TRBJ2-7,CASRTGGGTEQYF,TGTGCCAGCAGGACAGGGGGCGGAACCGAGCAGTACTTC
-,TRBV14,-,TRBJ1-6,CASSQQDNSPLHF,TGTGCCAGCAGCCAACAGGATAATTCACCCCTCCACTTT